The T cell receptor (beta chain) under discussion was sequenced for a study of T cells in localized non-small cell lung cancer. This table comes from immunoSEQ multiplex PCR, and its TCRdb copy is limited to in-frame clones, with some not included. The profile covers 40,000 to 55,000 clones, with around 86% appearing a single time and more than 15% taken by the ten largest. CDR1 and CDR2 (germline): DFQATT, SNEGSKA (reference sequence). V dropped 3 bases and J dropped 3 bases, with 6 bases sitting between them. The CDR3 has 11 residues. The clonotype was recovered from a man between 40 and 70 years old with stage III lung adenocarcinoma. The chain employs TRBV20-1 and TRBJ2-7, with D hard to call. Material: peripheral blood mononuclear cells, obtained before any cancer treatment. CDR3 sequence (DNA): TGCAGTGCTAGCGGCGGCTACGAGCAGTACTTC. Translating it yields CSASGGYEQYF.